The clone carrying this T cell receptor (beta chain) appeared many times. It may be a read error: a sequence one base away is much more abundant. The data were taken from a study of metastatic and nonmetastatic thyroid tumors. In the study overall: Repertoires of blood and of tissue (tumor or nodule) from malignant and benign thyroid patients were compared.

TCRdb used MiXCR to call clones anew from the PCR reads. Here the sample spans tens of thousands of clones, roughly 20% being singletons. Until they underwent thyroid surgery, no patient had received any treatment. This CDR3 has 14 residues. Germline V gives CDR1 LNHDA, CDR2 SQIVND (reference sequence). Trimming removed 6 bases from V and 5 bases from J; junction bases left unmatched: 6. The material sequenced was blood. The chain joins TRBV19 to TRBJ2-1; 8 bases fit TRBD2. The receptor was derived from a male donor with papillary thyroid cancer or a benign thyroid nodule (not recorded which). Some clones in this sample may be carry-over from other donors' samples. CDR3 sequence reads: CASSASGPNNEQFF. The CDR3 nucleotides read TGTGCCAGTAGCGCTAGCGGGCCCAACAATGAGCAGTTCTTC.